This TCR beta chain was identified during a study of blood T cell repertoires in COVID-19. Libraries were prepared by immunoSEQ multiplex PCR; TCRdb keeps only in-frame clonotypes and omits some of them. The sample has 250,000 to 400,000 clones, around 87% seen once. This CDR3 region has 14 residues. V dropped 6 bases and J dropped 3; count of bases not matched to a gene: 8. Germline-derived CDR1 and CDR2 are MNHEY and SVGAGI. Material for sequencing was peripheral blood. The chain is built from TRBV6-5 and TRBJ2-7; 7 bases line up with TRBD1. The sequence came from a man aged 50 to 59 with active or convalescent COVID-19. CDR3 loop: CASSLGQANYEQYF. DNA of the CDR3: TGTGCCAGCAGCCTAGGACAGGCGAACTACGAGCAGTACTTC.